What follows is one T cell receptor beta chain and its context. The specificity of this receptor is unknown. These data come from a study of CXCR3-negative and CXCR3-positive naive CD8 T cells (dated by TCRdb to between 2017 and 2020). Looking at the study overall: In total, roughly 140 million TRB reads were obtained, corresponding to roughly 1.5 +/- 0.3 million reads per library. Diversity and physicochemical repertoire analyses were performed on about eleven donors pooled from two independent experiments. Naive subsets from about five donors and memory cells from 3 donors were included in the TRBV-TRBJ cluster analysis. General findings and caveats noted by the study authors: Because surface CD5, which is linked to self-reactivity in mice, was comparable between the naive subsets, TCR interaction strength was also inferred from the physicochemical properties of TRB CDR3s. TRB CDR3s from CXCR3-positive naive cells showed higher hydrophobicity (lower Kidera factor 4), lower energy, and higher strength and volume indices than CXCR3-negative naive cells. Freshly isolated PBMCs were used for most assays because CXCR3 expression went down partially after cryopreservation. Within the same donor, TRBV-TRBJ usage looked similar between naive CXCR3-negative and CXCR3-positive cells, but memory cells had distinct patterns. Both naive subsets had comparably high repertoire diversity, while memory CD8+ T cells had much lower repertoire diversity.

For every CD8+ T cell subset, 300,000 cells were flow-sorted straight into RLT lysis buffer, and each subset was sorted in triplicate. To exclude memory contaminants, naive CD8+ T cells were stringently defined as CD45RO-CCR7+CD27+CD95-. Using standard density gradient centrifugation, peripheral blood mononuclear cells were isolated from buffy coats. A FACSAria III was used to flow-sort naive CD8+ T cells into CXCR3-negative and CXCR3-positive populations. Total RNA was extracted from sorted cells with an RNeasy Mini Kit. From its cysteine to its phenylalanine, the CDR3 spans 17 amino acids. No DNA has been recorded. The germline V gene provides CDR1 SQVTM and CDR2 ANQGSEA. The run used a NextSeq 550. The Human TCR Profiling Kit (MiLaboratory) was used to prepare UMI-labeled 5' RACE TRB cDNA libraries. The full amount of extracted RNA was used for cDNA synthesis, and the full amount of resulting cDNA was used for PCR amplification. Libraries were prepared in parallel with an identical number of PCR cycles. Under the source paper's analysis protocol: About 48,000 +/- 9,800 unique UMI-labeled TRB cDNA molecules per library were extracted with MIGEC and MiXCR, with at least two reads per UMI required. On average, approximately 40,000 +/- 10,000 functional in-frame TRB CDR3 nucleotide clonotypes lacking stop codons were found per library. Diversity metrics, including normalized Shannon-Wiener and Chao1, were computed in VDJtools after downsampling to 5000 UMI-labeled TRB molecules per sample. VDJtools computed clonotype-size-weighted physicochemical properties of the central five CDR3 residues: interaction energy, strength, volume and Kidera factor 4. TCRdb reprocessed the reads, and each CDR3 protein sequence is entered once, without DNA. TCRdb, rather than the study authors, made the V and J calls. The sample table includes around 80,000 distinct CDR3 sequences. 0.55% to 0.8% of the sample lies in the top ten.

The clonotype comes from a human donor in good health. Some clones in this sample may be carry-over from other donors' samples. The sequence is built from TRBV29-1 and TRBJ2-1; the TCRdb D gene call, TRBD1, has no DNA to confirm it. The specimen sequenced was naive CXCR3+ CD8+ T cells from blood. According to the study, the label for this sample's cell subset or site signals: CD45RO-CCR7+CD27+CD95- naive CD8+ T cells expressing CXCR3 (TNR3+). The CDR3 protein sequence reads: CSVAGTAVELTYNEQFF.